This T cell receptor (beta chain) was found in a study of T cell responses to AZD1222 COVID-19 vaccine. Study results and caveats: Donors were chiefly white British, with a greater number of females, and clonal diversity was perhaps underestimated. Rises in breadth and depth of Spike-specific TCRs came after two AZD1222 doses. Spike regions recognized by vaccine-associated CD4 TCRs spanned the protein, led by 160-218 and 743-854. Repertoire collection took place solely once the T cell response had peaked.

With 0 bases removed from V and 2 bases from J, the gap between germline ends came to 10 bases. CDR1 is SGDLS, CDR2 YYNGEE, per germline. The CDR3 sequence is 15 residues long. On this clone: Its cognate antigen is unknown.

The data were produced by immunoSEQ multiplex PCR, yet TCRdb's version contains in-frame clones alone and is incomplete. Among roughly 70,000 clones listed, 80% to 90% were seen once. This sequence originates from an adult who received the AZD1222 COVID-19 vaccine. The sample in question was peripheral blood, obtained 28 days after the second AZD1222 dose. The gene calls are TRBV9 and TRBJ2-3; either TRBD1 or TRBD2 may supply D (6 bases each). The CDR3 DNA reads TGTGCCAGCAGCGTAGTTTCGGGGGCCACAGATACGCAGTATTTT. Translation: CASSVVSGATDTQYF.